This TCR beta chain was profiled in a study of cytomegalovirus exposure and HLA in healthy donors. General study results and limits: In a later analysis, most CMV-associated TCR beta chains appeared HLA-restricted.

Healthy individuals who donated bone marrow served as the donors. About this clone: Its antigen is still unknown.

V lost 0 bases to trimming and J lost 5 bases, with 10 bases between them. Germline values: CDR1 ENHRY, CDR2 SYGVKD. The CDR3 spans 14 residues. 60 Vbeta and 13 Jbeta primers were used in PCR. Some clones are missing from TCRdb's copy, which holds only in-frame ones; the method was immunoSEQ multiplex PCR. In the table there are tens of thousands of clones, more than 55% of which are singletons. The TCR was taken from a man in his fifties or sixties in good health and CMV-seropositive. The material sequenced was PBMCs. The genes are TRBV10-3 and TRBJ2-5; D unresolved. Written as DNA, the CDR3 is TGTGCCATCAGTGAGTCGGCGGCGGAGGAGACCCAGTACTTC. Translation: CAISESAAEETQYF.